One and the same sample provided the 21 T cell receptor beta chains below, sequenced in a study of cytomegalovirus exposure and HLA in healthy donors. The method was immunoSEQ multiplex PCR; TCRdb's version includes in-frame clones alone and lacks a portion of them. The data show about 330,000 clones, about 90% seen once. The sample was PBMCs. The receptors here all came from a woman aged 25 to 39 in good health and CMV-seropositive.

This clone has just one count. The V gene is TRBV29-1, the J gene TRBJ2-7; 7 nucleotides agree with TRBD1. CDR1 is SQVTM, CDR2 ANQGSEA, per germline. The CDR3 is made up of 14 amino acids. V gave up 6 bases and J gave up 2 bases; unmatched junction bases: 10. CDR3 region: CSVLGQFQTYEQYF. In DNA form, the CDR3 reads TGCAGCGTCTTGGGACAGTTCCAAACCTACGAGCAGTACTTC.

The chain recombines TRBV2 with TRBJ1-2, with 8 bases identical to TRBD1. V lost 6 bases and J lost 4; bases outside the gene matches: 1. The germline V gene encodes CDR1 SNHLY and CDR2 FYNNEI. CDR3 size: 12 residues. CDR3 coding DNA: TGTGCCAGCAGCGGACAGGGCTATGGCTACACCTTC. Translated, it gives CASSGQGYGYTF.

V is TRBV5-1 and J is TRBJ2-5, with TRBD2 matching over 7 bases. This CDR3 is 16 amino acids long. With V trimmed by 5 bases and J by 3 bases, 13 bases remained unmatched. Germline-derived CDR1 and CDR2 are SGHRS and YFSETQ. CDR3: CASSYRGAGRKETQYF. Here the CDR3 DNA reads TGCGCCAGCAGTTACAGAGGAGCGGGGCGAAAAGAGACCCAGTACTTC.

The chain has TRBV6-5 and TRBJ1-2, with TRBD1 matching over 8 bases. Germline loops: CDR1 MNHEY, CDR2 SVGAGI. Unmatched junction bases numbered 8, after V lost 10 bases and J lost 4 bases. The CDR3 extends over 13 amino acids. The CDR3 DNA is TGTGCCACACGAATGGGGACAGGCTATGGCTACACCTTC. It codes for CATRMGTGYGYTF.

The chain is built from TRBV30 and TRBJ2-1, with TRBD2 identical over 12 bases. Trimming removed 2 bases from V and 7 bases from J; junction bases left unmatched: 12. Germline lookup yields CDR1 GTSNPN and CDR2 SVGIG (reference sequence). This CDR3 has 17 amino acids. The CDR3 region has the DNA TGTGCCTGGAGTACGGGGTGGACTAGCGGGGATATTAATGAGCAGTTCTTC. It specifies CAWSTGWTSGDINEQFF.

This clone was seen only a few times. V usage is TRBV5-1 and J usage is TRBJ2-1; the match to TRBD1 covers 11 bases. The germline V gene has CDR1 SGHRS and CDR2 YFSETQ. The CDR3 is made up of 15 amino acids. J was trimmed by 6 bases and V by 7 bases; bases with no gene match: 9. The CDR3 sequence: CASFQGTGGLNEQFF. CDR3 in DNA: TGCGCCAGCTTCCAGGGGACAGGGGGACTCAATGAGCAGTTCTTC.

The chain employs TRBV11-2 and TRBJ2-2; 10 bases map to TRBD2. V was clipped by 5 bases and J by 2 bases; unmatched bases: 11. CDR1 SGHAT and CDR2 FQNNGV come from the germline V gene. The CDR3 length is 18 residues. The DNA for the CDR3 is TGTGCCAGCAGCCGCAGAAGTGGACTAGCGGCCAACACCGGGGAGCTGTTTTTT. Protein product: CASSRRSGLAANTGELFF.

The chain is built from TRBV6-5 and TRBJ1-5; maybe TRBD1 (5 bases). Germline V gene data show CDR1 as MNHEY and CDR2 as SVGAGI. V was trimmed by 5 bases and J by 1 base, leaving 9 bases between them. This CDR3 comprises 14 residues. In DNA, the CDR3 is TGTGCCAGCAGTGAATGGGGGAGCAATCAGCCCCAGCATTTT. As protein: CASSEWGSNQPQHF.

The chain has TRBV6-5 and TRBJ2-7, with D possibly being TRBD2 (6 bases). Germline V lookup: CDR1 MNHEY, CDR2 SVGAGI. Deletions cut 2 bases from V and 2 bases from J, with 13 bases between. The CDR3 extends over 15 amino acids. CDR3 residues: CASSYGGSGTYEQYF. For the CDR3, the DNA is TGTGCCAGCAGTTACGGTGGTAGCGGAACCTACGAGCAGTACTTC.

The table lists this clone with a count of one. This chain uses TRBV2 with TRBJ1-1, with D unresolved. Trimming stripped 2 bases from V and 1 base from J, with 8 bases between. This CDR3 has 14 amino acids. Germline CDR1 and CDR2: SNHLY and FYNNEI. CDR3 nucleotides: TGTGCCAGCAGTGAAAAGTCAAGGAACACTGAAGCTTTCTTT. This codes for CASSEKSRNTEAFF. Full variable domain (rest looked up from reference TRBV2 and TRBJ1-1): EPEVTQTPSHQVTQMGQEVILRCVPISNHLYFYWYRQILGQKVEFLVSFYNNEISEKSEIFDDQFSVERPDGSNFTLKIRSTKLEDSAMYFCASSEKSRNTEAFFGQGTRLTVV.

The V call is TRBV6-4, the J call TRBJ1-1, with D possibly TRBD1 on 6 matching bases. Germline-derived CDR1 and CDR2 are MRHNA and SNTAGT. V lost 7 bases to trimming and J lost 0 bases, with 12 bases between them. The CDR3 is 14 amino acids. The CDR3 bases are TGTGCCAGCAAGCGGGACATCATGAACACTGAAGCTTTCTTT. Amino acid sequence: CASKRDIMNTEAFF.

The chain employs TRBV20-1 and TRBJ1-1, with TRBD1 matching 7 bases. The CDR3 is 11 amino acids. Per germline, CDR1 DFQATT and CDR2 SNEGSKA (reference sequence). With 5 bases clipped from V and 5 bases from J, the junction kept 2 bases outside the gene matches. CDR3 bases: TGCAGTGCTCACAGGGGAACTGAAGCTTTCTTT. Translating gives CSAHRGTEAFF.

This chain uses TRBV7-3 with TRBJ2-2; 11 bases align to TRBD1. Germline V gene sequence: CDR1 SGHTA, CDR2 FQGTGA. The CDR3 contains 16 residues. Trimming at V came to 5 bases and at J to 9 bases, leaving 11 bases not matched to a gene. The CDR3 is CASSGQDRGRRRELFF. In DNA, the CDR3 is TGTGCCAGCAGCGGCCAGGACAGGGGGCGTCGCCGGGAGCTGTTTTTT.

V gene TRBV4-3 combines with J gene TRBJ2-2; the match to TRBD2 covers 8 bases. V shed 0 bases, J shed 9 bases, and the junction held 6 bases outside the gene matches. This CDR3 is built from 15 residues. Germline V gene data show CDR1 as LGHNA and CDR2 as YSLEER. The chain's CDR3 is CASSQEPLAGWELFF. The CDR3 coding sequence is TGCGCCAGCAGCCAAGAGCCGCTAGCGGGCTGGGAGCTGTTTTTT.

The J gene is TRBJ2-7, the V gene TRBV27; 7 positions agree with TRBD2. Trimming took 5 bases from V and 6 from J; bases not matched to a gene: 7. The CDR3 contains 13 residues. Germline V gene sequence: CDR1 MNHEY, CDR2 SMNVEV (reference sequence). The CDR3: CASSGRLAPEQYF. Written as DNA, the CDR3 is TGTGCCAGCAGTGGGAGACTAGCACCCGAGCAGTACTTC.

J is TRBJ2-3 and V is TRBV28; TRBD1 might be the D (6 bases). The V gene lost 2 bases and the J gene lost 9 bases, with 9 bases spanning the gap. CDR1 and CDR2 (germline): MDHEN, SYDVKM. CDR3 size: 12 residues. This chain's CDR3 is CASSLEGETQYF. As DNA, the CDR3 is TGTGCCAGCAGTTTAGAGGGGGAGACGCAGTATTTT.

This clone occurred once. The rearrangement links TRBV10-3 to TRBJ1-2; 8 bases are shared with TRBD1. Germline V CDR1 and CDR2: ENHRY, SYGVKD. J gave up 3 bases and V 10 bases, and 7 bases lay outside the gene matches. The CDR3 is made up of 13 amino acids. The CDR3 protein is CATQPGQDYGYTF. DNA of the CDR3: TGTGCCACCCAACCGGGACAGGACTATGGCTACACCTTC.

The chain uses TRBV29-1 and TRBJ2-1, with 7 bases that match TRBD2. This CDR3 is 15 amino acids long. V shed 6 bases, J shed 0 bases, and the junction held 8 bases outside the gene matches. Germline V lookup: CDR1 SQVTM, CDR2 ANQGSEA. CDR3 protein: CSVPLADPSYNEQFF. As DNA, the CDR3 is TGCAGCGTCCCTCTAGCGGACCCCTCCTACAATGAGCAGTTCTTC.

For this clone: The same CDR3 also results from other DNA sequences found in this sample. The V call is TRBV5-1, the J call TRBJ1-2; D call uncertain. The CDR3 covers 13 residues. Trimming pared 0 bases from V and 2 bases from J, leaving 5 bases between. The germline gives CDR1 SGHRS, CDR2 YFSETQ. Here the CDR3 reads CASSLGGNYGYTF. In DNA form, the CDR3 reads TGCGCCAGCAGCTTGGGCGGAAACTATGGCTACACCTTC.

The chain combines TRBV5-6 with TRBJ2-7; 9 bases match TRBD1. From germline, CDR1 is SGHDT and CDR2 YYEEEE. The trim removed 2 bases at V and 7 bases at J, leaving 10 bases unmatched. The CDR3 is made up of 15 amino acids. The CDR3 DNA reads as TGTGCCAGCAGCTTCGGGACAGGGTGGAGGCTGGAGCAGTACTTC. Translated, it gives CASSFGTGWRLEQYF.

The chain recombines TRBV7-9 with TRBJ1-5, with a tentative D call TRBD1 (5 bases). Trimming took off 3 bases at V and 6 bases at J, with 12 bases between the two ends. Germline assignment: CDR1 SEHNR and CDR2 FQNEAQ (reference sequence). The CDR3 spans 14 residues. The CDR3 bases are TGTGCCAGCAGCTTGGGGGACTTAGGTCAGCCCCAGCATTTT. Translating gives CASSLGDLGQPQHF.